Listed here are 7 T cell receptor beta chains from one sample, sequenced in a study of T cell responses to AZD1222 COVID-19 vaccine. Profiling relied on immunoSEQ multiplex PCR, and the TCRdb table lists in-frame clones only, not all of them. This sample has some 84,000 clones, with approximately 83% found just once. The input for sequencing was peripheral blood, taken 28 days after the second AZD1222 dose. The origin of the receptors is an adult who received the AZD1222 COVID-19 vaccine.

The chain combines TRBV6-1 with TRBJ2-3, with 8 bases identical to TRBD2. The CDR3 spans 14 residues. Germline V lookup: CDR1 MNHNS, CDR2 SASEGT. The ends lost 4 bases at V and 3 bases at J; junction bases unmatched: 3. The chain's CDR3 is CASSGAGVTDTQYF. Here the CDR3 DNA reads TGTGCCAGCAGTGGAGCGGGAGTTACAGATACGCAGTATTTT.

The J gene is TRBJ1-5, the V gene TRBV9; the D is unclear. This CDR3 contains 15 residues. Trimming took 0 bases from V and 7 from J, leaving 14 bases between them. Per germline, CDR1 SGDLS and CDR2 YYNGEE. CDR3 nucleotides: TGTGCCAGCAGCGTAGCAGGCCGCTTAGGGCAGCCCCAGCATTTT. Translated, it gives CASSVAGRLGQPQHF.

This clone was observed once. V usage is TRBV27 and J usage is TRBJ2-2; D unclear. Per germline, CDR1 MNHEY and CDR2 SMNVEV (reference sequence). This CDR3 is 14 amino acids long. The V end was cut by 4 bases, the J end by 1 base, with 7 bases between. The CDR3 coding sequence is TGTGCCAGCAGTTCCATCTTGAACACCGGGGAGCTGTTTTTT. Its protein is CASSSILNTGELFF.

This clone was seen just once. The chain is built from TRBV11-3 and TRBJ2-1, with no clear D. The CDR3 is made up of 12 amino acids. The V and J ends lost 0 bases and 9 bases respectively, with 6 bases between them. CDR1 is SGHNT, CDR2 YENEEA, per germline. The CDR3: CASSLERAEQFF. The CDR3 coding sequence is TGTGCCAGCAGCTTAGAAAGGGCTGAGCAGTTCTTC.

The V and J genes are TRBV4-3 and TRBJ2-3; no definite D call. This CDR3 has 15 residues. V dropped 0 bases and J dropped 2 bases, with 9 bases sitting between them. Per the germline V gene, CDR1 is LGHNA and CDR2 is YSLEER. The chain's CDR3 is CASSQDPASTDTQYF. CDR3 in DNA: TGCGCCAGCAGCCAAGATCCGGCTTCCACAGATACGCAGTATTTT.

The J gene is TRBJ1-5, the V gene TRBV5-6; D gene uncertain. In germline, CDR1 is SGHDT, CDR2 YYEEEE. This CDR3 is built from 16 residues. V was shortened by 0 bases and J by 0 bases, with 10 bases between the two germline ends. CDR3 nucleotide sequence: TGTGCCAGCAGCTTGGGATTTGGGTCTAGCAATCAGCCCCAGCATTTT. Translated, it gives CASSLGFGSSNQPQHF.

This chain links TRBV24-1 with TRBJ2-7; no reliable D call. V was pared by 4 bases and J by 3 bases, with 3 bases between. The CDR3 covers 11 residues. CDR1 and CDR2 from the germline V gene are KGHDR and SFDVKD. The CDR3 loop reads CATSEGYEQYF. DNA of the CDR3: TGTGCCACCAGTGAAGGCTACGAGCAGTACTTC.